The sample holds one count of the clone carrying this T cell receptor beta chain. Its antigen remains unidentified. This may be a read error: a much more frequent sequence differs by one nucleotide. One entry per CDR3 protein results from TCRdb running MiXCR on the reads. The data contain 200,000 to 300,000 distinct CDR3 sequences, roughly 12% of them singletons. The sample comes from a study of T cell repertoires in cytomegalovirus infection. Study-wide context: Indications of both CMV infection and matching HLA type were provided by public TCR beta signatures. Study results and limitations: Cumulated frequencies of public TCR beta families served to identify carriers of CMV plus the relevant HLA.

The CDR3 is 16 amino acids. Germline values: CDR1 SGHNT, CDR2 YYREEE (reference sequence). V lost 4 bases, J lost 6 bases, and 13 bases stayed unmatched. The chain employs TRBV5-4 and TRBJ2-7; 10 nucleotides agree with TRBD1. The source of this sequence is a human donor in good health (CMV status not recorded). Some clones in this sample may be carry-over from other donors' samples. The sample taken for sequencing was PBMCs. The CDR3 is CASSPTWTGGSFEQYF. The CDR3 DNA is TGTGCCAGCAGCCCTACGTGGACAGGGGGGAGTTTCGAGCAGTACTTC.